The TCR beta chain described here comes from a study of cytomegalovirus exposure and HLA in healthy donors. Points from the study as a whole: A classifier reportedly called cytomegalovirus status with high sensitivity and specificity. A highly shared variant cluster was judged a likely technical artifact.

As regards this clone: Its target is not known.

The CDR3 totals 12 residues. The germline V gene has CDR1 MNHEY and CDR2 SVGAGI. The V end lost 6 bases, the J end lost 7 bases, and 12 bases lay between the germline ends. The PCR made use of 60 Vbeta and 13 Jbeta primers. As originally analysed: Unique TCR beta chains totaled roughly 80 million in a later count, with around 11 million of them shared. Sequencing used immunoSEQ multiplex PCR; TCRdb keeps in-frame clones, though not all of them. The D gene and trimming were derived from the DNA, and the V and J assignments and clone size from that table. The sample totals under 200,000 clones. This receptor was identified in a man aged 25-45 years in good health and CMV-seronegative. The sequenced sample consisted of PBMCs. The rearrangement uses TRBV6-5 and TRBJ1-1; D perhaps matches TRBD1 (5 bases). CDR3 protein: CASRRGTIEAFF. In nucleotides, the CDR3 is TGTGCCAGCAGACGCGGGACGATTGAAGCTTTCTTT.